This T cell receptor beta chain was retrieved from a study of response to subunit inactivated influenza vaccine. Whole-study findings and limits: New T cells are recruited in small numbers by each seasonal influenza vaccination, according to the authors' suggestion.

TCRdb reanalysed the RT-PCR reads using MiXCR and keeps one entry per CDR3 protein. Here the sample spans around 790,000 distinct CDR3 sequences, 21% being singletons. V lost 1 base, J lost 4 bases, and 7 bases stayed unmatched. The germline V gene encodes CDR1 SGHRS and CDR2 YFSETQ. CDR3 length: 17 residues. This clonotype was detected only a few times. Its antigen remains unknown. The origin of this receptor is a man aged 50-60 years who received an inactivated influenza vaccine. The genes are TRBV5-1 and TRBJ2-6, with TRBD1 matching over 8 bases. The material sequenced was PBMCs from blood, taken roughly 5 days after vaccination. The CDR3 nucleotides read TGCGCCAGCAGCTTGTTGCAGGGGGCGATAGGGGCCAACGTCCTGACTTTC. Protein sequence: CASSLLQGAIGANVLTF.